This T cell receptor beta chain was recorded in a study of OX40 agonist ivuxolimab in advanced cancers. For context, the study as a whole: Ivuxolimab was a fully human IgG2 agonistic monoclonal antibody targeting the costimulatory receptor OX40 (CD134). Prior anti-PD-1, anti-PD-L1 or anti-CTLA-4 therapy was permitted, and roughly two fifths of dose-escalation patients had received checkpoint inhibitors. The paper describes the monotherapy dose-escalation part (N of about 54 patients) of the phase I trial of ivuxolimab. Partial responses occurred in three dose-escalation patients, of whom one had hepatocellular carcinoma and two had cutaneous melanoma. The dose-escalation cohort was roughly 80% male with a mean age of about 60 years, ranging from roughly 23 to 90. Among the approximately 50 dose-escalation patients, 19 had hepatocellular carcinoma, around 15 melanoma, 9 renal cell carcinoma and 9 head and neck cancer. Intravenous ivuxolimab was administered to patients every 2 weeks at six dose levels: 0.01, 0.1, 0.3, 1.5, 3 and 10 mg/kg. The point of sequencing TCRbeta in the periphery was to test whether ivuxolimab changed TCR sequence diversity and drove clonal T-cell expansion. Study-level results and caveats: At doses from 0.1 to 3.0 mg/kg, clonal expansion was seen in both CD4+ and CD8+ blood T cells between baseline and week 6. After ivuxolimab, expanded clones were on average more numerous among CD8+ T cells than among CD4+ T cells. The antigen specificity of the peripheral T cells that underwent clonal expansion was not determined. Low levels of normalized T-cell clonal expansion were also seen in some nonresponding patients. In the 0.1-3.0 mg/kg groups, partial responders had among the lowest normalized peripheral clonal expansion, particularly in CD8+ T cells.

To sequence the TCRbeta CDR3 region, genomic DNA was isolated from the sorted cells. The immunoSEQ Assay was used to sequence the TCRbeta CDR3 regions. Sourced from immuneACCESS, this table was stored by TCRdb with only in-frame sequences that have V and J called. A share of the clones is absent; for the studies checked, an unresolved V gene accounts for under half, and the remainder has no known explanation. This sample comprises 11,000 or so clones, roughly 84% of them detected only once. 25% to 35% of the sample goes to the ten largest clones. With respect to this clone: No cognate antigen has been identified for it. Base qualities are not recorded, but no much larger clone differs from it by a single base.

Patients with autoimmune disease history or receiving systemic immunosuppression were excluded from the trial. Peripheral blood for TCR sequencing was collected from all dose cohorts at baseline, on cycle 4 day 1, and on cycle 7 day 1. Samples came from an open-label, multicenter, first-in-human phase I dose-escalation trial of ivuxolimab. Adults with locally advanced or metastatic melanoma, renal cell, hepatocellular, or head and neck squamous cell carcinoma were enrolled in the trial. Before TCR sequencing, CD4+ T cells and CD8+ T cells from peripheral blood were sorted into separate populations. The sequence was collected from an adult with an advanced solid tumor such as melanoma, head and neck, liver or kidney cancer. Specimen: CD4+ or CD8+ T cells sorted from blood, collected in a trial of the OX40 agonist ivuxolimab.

The DNA sequence is TGTGCCAGTGAGCCGGGACTAGCGGGAAAAGATACGCAGTATTTT. The translation is CASEPGLAGKDTQYF. This receptor chain uses TRBV7-2 and TRBJ2-3, and TRBD2 aligns with 13 junction nucleotides. CDR1 and CDR2 are read off the germline V gene as SGHTA and FQGNSA. The CDR3 measures 15 amino acids from cysteine to phenylalanine. CDR3 DNA is the only sequence kept; it has 45 bases, read in frame from the first base. From V the trimming removes 9 bases and from J it removes 5 bases, while the gene matches leave 8 bases of the junction unaccounted for.